The 12 T cell receptor beta chains below come from one sample, sequenced in a study of untreated major depressive disorder. Notes on the study in general: Compared with controls, depressed patients showed more TRBV05-01 (Vbeta 5.1) usage in CD4+ T cells.

Generated by immunoSEQ multiplex PCR, the TCRdb table keeps only in-frame clones and is missing some. The repertoire holds under 20,000 clones, with more than 85% as singletons. What these receptors recognize is not known. Sequencing used CD4+ T cells from PBMCs. The receptors originated from a woman in her thirties or forties with major depressive disorder.

The V gene is TRBV18, the J gene TRBJ2-1, with D perhaps being TRBD1 or TRBD2 (6 bases each). With 9 bases removed from V and 7 bases from J, the gap between germline ends came to 19 bases. Germline CDR1 and CDR2: KGHSH and LQKENI. The length of the CDR3 is 14 residues. In nucleotides, the CDR3 is TGTGCCAGTCCGGAGGGGGAGAGCTCGAATGAGCAGTTCTTC. Amino acids: CASPEGESSNEQFF.

This clone was found once. The CDR3 protein is CASSFNYEQYF. In nucleotides, the CDR3 is TGTGCCAGCAGCTTCAACTACGAGCAGTACTTC. This rearrangement joins TRBV11-2 to TRBJ2-7; no definite D call. CDR1 is SGHAT, CDR2 FQNNGV, per germline. The length of the CDR3 is 11 residues. Trimming pared 3 bases from V and 3 bases from J, leaving 3 bases between.

The V and J genes are TRBV5-1 and TRBJ1-4, with D maybe TRBD1 (6 bases). Germline V gives CDR1 SGHRS, CDR2 YFSETQ. Trimming pared 3 bases from V and 0 bases from J, leaving 12 bases between. The CDR3 consists of 16 residues. DNA of the CDR3: TGCGCCAGCAGCTCTGGACAGCCTACAACTAATGAAAAACTGTTTTTT. Its protein product is CASSSGQPTTNEKLFF.

This CDR3 is CASSFETGGTEAFF. CDR3 nucleotide sequence: TGCGCCAGCAGCTTCGAAACGGGGGGCACTGAAGCTTTCTTT. The chain combines TRBV5-1 with TRBJ1-1; possible D gene TRBD1, 5 bases. Per the germline V gene, CDR1 is SGHRS and CDR2 is YFSETQ. The length of the CDR3 is 14 residues. Trimming cost V 2 bases and J 4 bases, with 12 bases left between them.

Points on this clone: The sample carries other DNA sequences with the same CDR3. V usage is TRBV6-5 and J usage is TRBJ2-5; tentative D call: TRBD2 (5 bases). The CDR3 has 14 amino acids. Germline lookup yields CDR1 MNHEY and CDR2 SVGAGI. Deletions cut 0 bases from V and 7 bases from J, with 12 bases between. DNA of the CDR3: TGTGCCAGCAGTTACTCGGAGGATGAGGGGACCCAGTACTTC. It specifies CASSYSEDEGTQYF.

V usage is TRBV5-4 and J usage is TRBJ2-2; 10 bases agree with TRBD2. Per germline, CDR1 SGHNT and CDR2 YYREEE (reference sequence). The V and J ends lost 1 base and 6 bases, in that order; junction bases with no gene match: 6. The CDR3 is 16 residues long. In DNA, the CDR3 is TGTGCCAGCAGCTTGAGTGCTAGCGGGAGTTCCGGGGAGCTGTTTTTT. Amino acids: CASSLSASGSSGELFF.

This clone was observed a few times. The chain links TRBV6-1 to TRBJ1-2; D is possibly TRBD1 (6 bases). V lost 6 bases, J lost 5 bases, and 10 bases lay in between. This CDR3 has 12 residues. CDR1 and CDR2 (germline): MNHNS, SASEGT. CDR3 sequence: CASRQGSYGYTF. As DNA, the CDR3 is TGTGCCAGCAGACAGGGATCTTATGGCTACACCTTC.

The chain couples TRBV6-1 to TRBJ2-3, with 7 bases identical to TRBD2. With V trimmed by 4 bases and J by 2 bases, 3 bases remained unmatched. This CDR3 has 14 amino acids. Germline CDR1 MNHNS, CDR2 SASEGT. CDR3 nucleotides: TGTGCCAGCAGTGTGGCGGGGGTCACAGATACGCAGTATTTT. It encodes CASSVAGVTDTQYF.

The chain joins TRBV5-6 to TRBJ1-6, with D possibly TRBD1 on 6 matching bases. Trimming took off 2 bases at V and 0 bases at J, with 12 bases between the two ends. Germline-derived CDR1 and CDR2 are SGHDT and YYEEEE. The CDR3 length is 17 residues. CDR3: CASSFSGASSYNSPLHF. The CDR3 DNA is TGTGCCAGCAGCTTTTCAGGGGCGAGCTCCTATAATTCACCCCTCCACTTT.

This sequence joins TRBV5-4 and TRBJ1-2; 7 nucleotides agree with TRBD1. The germline CDR1 and CDR2 sequences are SGHNT and YYREEE (reference sequence). The V gene end was trimmed by 4 bases and the J gene end by 7 bases; junction bases not matched to a gene: 10. This CDR3 spans 14 amino acids. CDR3 residues: CASSPLGEGAGYTF. In DNA form, the CDR3 reads TGTGCCAGCAGCCCCCTCGGAGAGGGGGCTGGCTACACCTTC.

The chain employs TRBV10-3 and TRBJ1-2, with 9 bases aligning to TRBD1. Losses at the gene ends were 7 bases for V and 7 bases for J; bases not matched to a gene: 7. The germline V gene has CDR1 ENHRY and CDR2 SYGVKD. CDR3 length: 13 amino acids. As DNA, the CDR3 is TGTGCCATCAATACCGGGACAGGGAGTGGCTACACCTTC. Translation gives CAINTGTGSGYTF.

The CDR3 nucleotides are TGTGCCAGCTCCCTGACAGCGGCTAACTATGGCTACACCTTC. Its translation: CASSLTAANYGYTF. The chain joins TRBV2 to TRBJ1-2; D is possibly TRBD1 (5 bases). This CDR3 is 14 amino acids long. The germline CDR1 and CDR2 sequences are SNHLY and FYNNEI. Deletions cut 8 bases from V and 0 bases from J, with 13 bases between.